This T cell receptor beta chain emerged from a study of molecular identifiers for immune sequencing clone quantification. This clonotype was counted ten times or more. Its antigen is unidentified. Methods described previously, with TCR primers listed, were used for bulk TCR libraries. TCRdb re-called the PCR reads through MiXCR, storing one row per CDR3 protein. The table lists about 640,000 distinct CDR3 sequences, 20% of them singletons, with 0.85% in the top ten. Sorted cells numbering 20,000 to 1,000,000, with 10%, 30% or 50% RNA, yielded the naive CD8 libraries. A CD8+CD4-CCR7+CD45RA+ phenotype served as the sorting definition for naive CD8 T cells. The CDR3 consists of 16 residues. V was cut by 1 base and J by 5 bases, with 16 bases left in between. The germline CDR1 and CDR2 sequences are SGHTA and FQGNSA. Study-wide results and limits: Clones of above 20 RNA copies carried over 99% of effector molecules; in naive cells they carried under 1%.

What was sequenced was naive CD8+ T cells from blood, with Jurkat cell RNA spiked in. Noted subset: FACS-sorted CD8+CD4-CCR7+CD45RA+ naive T cells. The sequence was collected from a human donor in good health. Some libraries in this study had Jurkat cell RNA spiked in. The chain is built from TRBV7-2 and TRBJ2-3; tentative D call: TRBD2 (5 bases). Written as DNA, the CDR3 is TGTGCCAGCAGCTTAGTCTCCGGGGAGCTCGGAGATACGCAGTATTTT. Residues: CASSLVSGELGDTQYF.